This TCR beta chain originates from a study of blood T cells in healthy people across ages. Study-wide results and caveats: Researchers deemed the diversity estimates from one million T cells underestimates.

Concerning this clonotype itself: Antigen unknown.

CDR3 size: 15 residues. Between the trimmed V and J ends, which lost 3 bases and 0 bases, there was a span of 10 bases. From germline, CDR1 is SGDLS and CDR2 YYNGEE. With a J-beta primer mix and a sample-barcoded 5' primer, a second PCR ran about 7 to 11 cycles. Using its own MiXCR run on the 5' RACE reads, TCRdb lists one record per CDR3 protein. Among about 1.1 million distinct CDR3 sequences listed, more than 30% were seen once. Material for sequencing was blood. V and J are TRBV9 and TRBJ2-1; D not certain. The TCR originated in a young man in good health. The CDR3 bases are TGTGCCAGCAGCGCCATTGGTAGCTCCTACAATGAGCAGTTCTTC. Protein sequence: CASSAIGSSYNEQFF.